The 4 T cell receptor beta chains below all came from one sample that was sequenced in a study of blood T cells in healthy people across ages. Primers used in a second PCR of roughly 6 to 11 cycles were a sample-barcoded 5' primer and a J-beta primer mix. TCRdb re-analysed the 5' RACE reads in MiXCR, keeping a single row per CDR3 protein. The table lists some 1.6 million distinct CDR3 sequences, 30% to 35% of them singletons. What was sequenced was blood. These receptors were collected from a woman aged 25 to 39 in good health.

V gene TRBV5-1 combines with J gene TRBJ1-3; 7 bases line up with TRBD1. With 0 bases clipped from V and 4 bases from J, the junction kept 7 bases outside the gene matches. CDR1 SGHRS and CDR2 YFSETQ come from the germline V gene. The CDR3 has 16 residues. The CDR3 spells CASSLDSRDRGNTIYF. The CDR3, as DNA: TGCGCCAGCAGCTTGGATAGCCGGGACAGAGGAAACACCATATATTTT.

CDR3: CASSEPYRDDEKLFF. DNA for the CDR3: TGTGCCAGCAGTGAACCGTACAGGGATGATGAAAAACTGTTTTTT. This chain connects TRBV2 to TRBJ1-4; TRBD1 is a possible D gene (6 bases). The V gene's germline CDR1 is SNHLY and CDR2 FYNNEI. V was trimmed by 2 bases and J by 6 bases, leaving 13 bases between them. The CDR3 is 15 amino acids.

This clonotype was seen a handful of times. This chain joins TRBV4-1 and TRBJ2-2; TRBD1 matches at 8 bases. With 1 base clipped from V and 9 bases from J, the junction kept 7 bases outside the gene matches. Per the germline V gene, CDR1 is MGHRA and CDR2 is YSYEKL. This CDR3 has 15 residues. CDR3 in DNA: TGCGCCAGCAGCCAAGCCGCGGACAGGGACCGGGAGCTGTTTTTT. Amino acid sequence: CASSQAADRDRELFF.

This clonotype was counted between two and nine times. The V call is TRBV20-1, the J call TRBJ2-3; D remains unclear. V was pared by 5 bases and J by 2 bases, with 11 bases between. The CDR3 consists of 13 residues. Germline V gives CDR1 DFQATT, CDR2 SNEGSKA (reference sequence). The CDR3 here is CSAEEPYTDTQYF. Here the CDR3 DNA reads TGCAGTGCTGAAGAACCCTACACAGATACGCAGTATTTT.